This T cell receptor beta chain is from a study of CD8+ T cells in alopecia areata. Following RNA extraction, reverse transcription yielded cDNA that acted as the sequencing template. Repertoires were generated with immunoSEQ multiplex PCR, while TCRdb's copy carries only in-frame clones and drops some. This sample carries 190,000 or so clones, approximately 60% of them seen once, and the ten largest clones take approximately 3.3%. The treatment was: oral pan-JAK inhibitor, 5-10 mg twice daily. The specimen was CD4+ T cells sorted from blood, collected at week 4, from a patient treated with tofacitinib. The sequence came from a human donor with alopecia areata.

The CDR3 here is CASSRGTEGRMNTEAFF. CDR3 nucleotides: TGTGCCAGCAGCCGCGGGACAGAGGGGAGGATGAACACTGAAGCTTTCTTT. The genes are TRBV7-9 and TRBJ1-1; TRBD1 matches 7 bases. Germline V lookup: CDR1 SEHNR, CDR2 FQNEAQ (reference sequence). V was clipped by 5 bases and J by 0 bases; unmatched bases: 12. The CDR3 runs to 17 residues.